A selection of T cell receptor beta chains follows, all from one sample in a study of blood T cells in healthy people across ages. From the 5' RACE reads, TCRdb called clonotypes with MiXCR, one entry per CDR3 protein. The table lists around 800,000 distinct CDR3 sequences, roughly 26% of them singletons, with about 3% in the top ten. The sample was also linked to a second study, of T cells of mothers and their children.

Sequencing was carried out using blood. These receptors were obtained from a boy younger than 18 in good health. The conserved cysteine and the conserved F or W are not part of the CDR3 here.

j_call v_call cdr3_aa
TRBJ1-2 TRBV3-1 ASSLGTGRRGYT
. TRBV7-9 ASSATGAPYEQY
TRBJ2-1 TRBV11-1 ASTVSWGNNEQF
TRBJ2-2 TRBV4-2 ASTATGELF
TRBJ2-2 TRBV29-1 SVQGTGATGELF
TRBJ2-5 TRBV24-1 ATSGFQETQY
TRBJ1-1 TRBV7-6 ASSLDEYTEAF
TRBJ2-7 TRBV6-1 ASSEGQGSEQY
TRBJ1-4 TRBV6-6 ASSYGTEFVKLF
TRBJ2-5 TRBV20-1 SARDPGVAETQY
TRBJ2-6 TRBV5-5 ASSLGISGANVLT
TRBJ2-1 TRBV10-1 ASSEGGLAGEF
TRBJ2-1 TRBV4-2 ASSHPTPRGRTSYNEQF
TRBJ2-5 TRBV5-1 ASSGRGAQETQY
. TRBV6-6 ASSPQGSPYEQY
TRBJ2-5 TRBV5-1 VSSLNGETQY
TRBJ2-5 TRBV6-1 ASSEAA
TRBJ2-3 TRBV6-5 ASSYLIAGGTDTQY
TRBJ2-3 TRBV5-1 ASSLGNAADTQY
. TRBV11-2 ASSLVGTPRYEQY
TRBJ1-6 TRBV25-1 ASRRGTDSPLH
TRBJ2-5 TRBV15 ATSSGEQGPSETQY
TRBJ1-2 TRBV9 ASSVGGMEIVNGYT
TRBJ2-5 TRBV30 AWSLSPPVQETQY
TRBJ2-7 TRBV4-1 ASSPRWLAGEYEQY
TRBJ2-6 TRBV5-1 ASSGGWGANVLT
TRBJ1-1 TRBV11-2 ASSSGDTEAF
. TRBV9 ASSVGQGGYMNYEQY
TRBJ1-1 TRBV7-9 ASSLAWQLNTEAF
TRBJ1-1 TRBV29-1 SGKGGGTEAF
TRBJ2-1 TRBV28 ASSSDRAAPHEQF
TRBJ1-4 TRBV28 ASSLEQEIEKLF
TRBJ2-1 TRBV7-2 ASSFGTSGGPYNEQF
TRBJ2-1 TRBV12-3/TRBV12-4 ASILGGDNEQF
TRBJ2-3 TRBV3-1 ASSQLAGGDTDTQY
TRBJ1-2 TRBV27 ASSADGAGYT
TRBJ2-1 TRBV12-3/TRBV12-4 ASSHGGHNEQF
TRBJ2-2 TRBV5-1 ASSWDRGITGELF
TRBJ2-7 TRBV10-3 AISGLAGGAPVEQY
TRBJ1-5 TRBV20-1 SANTRGQPHQPQH
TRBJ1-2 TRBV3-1 ASSPQGIVYGYT
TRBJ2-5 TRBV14 VSSQGLVGETQY
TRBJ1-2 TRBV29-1 GVARTGGADYGYT
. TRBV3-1 ASSQEPGSYEQY
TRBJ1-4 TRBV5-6 ASSLGGGALGEKLF
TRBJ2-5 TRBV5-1 ASSLGRGSETQY
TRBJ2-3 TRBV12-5 ASGLVPTDTQY
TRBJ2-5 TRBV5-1 ASSLGQIRETQY
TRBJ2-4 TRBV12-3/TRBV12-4 AGRIQGENIQY
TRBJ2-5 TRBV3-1 ASSQDVGAGETQY
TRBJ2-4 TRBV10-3 AISAGLIQY
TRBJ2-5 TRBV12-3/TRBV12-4 ASRDRRQETQY
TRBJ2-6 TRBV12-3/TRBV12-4 ASSYRQAPAGGANVLT
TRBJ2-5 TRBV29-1 SVDRGTQETQY
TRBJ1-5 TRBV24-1 ATSDSRQGYSNQPQH